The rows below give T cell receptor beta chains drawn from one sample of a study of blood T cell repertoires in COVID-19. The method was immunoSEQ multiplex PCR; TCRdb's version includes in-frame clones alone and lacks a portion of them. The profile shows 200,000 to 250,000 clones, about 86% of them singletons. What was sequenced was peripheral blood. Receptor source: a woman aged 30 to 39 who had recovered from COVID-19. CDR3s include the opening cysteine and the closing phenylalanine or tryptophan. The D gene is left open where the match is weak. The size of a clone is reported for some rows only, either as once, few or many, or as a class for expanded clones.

CDR3aa: CASSLQSAGELFF
CDR3nt: TGCGCCAGCAGCTTACAATCTGCCGGGGAGCTGTTTTTT
v_gene: TRBV5-1
j_gene: TRBJ2-2
d_gene: NA
abundance: few
len: 13

CDR3aa: CASRDRTGFNSPLHF
CDR3nt: TGTGCCAGCAGGGACCGGACAGGGTTTAATTCACCCCTCCACTTT
v_gene: TRBV6-5
j_gene: TRBJ1-6
d_gene: TRBD1
abundance: few
len: 15

CDR3aa: CASSLRGGRQTSTDTQYF
CDR3nt: TGCGCCAGCAGCTTGCGGGGAGGTCGACAAACTAGCACAGATACGCAGTATTTT
v_gene: TRBV5-1
j_gene: TRBJ2-3
d_gene: NA
abundance: once
len: 18

CDR3aa: CSVGSSQDTAYEQYF
CDR3nt: TGCAGCGTTGGGTCCTCCCAAGACACAGCCTACGAGCAGTACTTC
v_gene: TRBV29-1
j_gene: TRBJ2-7
d_gene: NA
abundance: NA
len: 15

CDR3aa: CASSPRGPNEQFF
CDR3nt: TGTGCCAGCAGCCCCCGCGGCCCCAATGAGCAGTTCTTC
v_gene: TRBV7-9
j_gene: TRBJ2-1
d_gene: NA
abundance: NA
len: 13

CDR3aa: CASSFGRTYEQYF
CDR3nt: TGCGCCAGCAGCTTTGGCAGAACCTACGAGCAGTACTTC
v_gene: TRBV5-1
j_gene: TRBJ2-7
d_gene: NA
abundance: NA
len: 13

CDR3aa: CASSFGTGIPGGELFF
CDR3nt: TGTGCCAGCAGTTTTGGGACAGGTATCCCGGGAGGGGAGCTGTTTTTT
v_gene: TRBV6-5
j_gene: TRBJ2-2
d_gene: TRBD1
abundance: NA
len: 16

CDR3aa: CASSRTTGAVNTGELFF
CDR3nt: TGTGCCAGCAGCCGGACTACAGGGGCGGTGAACACCGGGGAGCTGTTTTTT
v_gene: TRBV7-9
j_gene: TRBJ2-2
d_gene: NA
abundance: NA
len: 17

CDR3aa: CAISESHRGAAYEQYF
CDR3nt: TGTGCCATCAGTGAGTCACACCGTGGCGCGGCCTACGAGCAGTACTTC
v_gene: TRBV10-3
j_gene: TRBJ2-7
d_gene: NA
abundance: NA
len: 16

CDR3aa: CASSLRTGGLGGYTF
CDR3nt: TGTGCCAGCTCACTTCGGACAGGGGGACTTGGTGGCTACACCTTC
v_gene: TRBV18
j_gene: TRBJ1-2
d_gene: TRBD1
abundance: NA
len: 15

CDR3aa: CASSTGFAEQFF
CDR3nt: TGTGCCAGCAGCACAGGGTTCGCTGAGCAGTTCTTC
v_gene: TRBV6-5
j_gene: TRBJ2-1
d_gene: NA
abundance: NA
len: 12

CDR3aa: CASSLRGLDGYTF
CDR3nt: TGTGCCAGCAGCTTAAGAGGGTTGGATGGCTACACCTTC
v_gene: TRBV7-9
j_gene: TRBJ1-2
d_gene: NA
abundance: NA
len: 13

CDR3aa: CASTSLLGGSKAGELFF
CDR3nt: TGTGCCAGCACCAGCTTACTTGGGGGGAGTAAGGCCGGGGAGCTGTTTTTT
v_gene: TRBV11-2
j_gene: TRBJ2-2
d_gene: NA
abundance: NA
len: 17

CDR3aa: CASSYFSDLMVPDPKNIQYF
CDR3nt: TGTGCCAGCAGTTACTTTTCGGACTTAATGGTTCCCGACCCCAAAAACATTCAGTACTTC
v_gene: TRBV6-2/TRBV6-3
j_gene: TRBJ2-4
d_gene: NA
abundance: NA
len: 20

CDR3aa: CASSSAGTGENEQYF
CDR3nt: TGCGCCAGCAGCTCGGCCGGGACAGGGGAAAACGAGCAGTACTTC
v_gene: TRBV5-1
j_gene: TRBJ2-7
d_gene: TRBD1
abundance: NA
len: 15

CDR3aa: CASSEIQLYTNEKLFF
CDR3nt: TGTGCCAGCAGTGAAATACAGCTCTATACTAATGAAAAACTGTTTTTT
v_gene: TRBV6-1
j_gene: TRBJ1-4
d_gene: NA
abundance: NA
len: 16

CDR3aa: CASSYGNSGNTIYF
CDR3nt: TGTGCCAGCAGCTACGGGAACTCTGGAAACACCATATATTTT
v_gene: TRBV7-2
j_gene: TRBJ1-3
d_gene: NA
abundance: NA
len: 14

CDR3aa: CASAGNRGAGELFF
CDR3nt: TGTGCCAGCGCAGGGAACAGGGGAGCCGGGGAGCTGTTTTTT
v_gene: TRBV11-2
j_gene: TRBJ2-2
d_gene: TRBD1
abundance: few
len: 14

CDR3aa: CASNFPAGVMNTEAFF
CDR3nt: TGTGCCAGTAATTTCCCGGCGGGGGTGATGAACACTGAAGCTTTCTTT
v_gene: TRBV19
j_gene: TRBJ1-1
d_gene: NA
abundance: few
len: 16

CDR3aa: CASSLAWGAGGIGTEAFF
CDR3nt: TGTGCCAGCAGCTTAGCCTGGGGGGCAGGGGGTATTGGCACTGAAGCTTTCTTT
v_gene: TRBV7-6
j_gene: TRBJ1-1
d_gene: TRBD1
abundance: few
len: 18

CDR3aa: CATSRVYRDDEKLFF
CDR3nt: TGTGCCACCAGCAGAGTTTACAGGGATGATGAAAAACTGTTTTTT
v_gene: TRBV15
j_gene: TRBJ1-4
d_gene: NA
abundance: NA
len: 15

CDR3aa: CASDRALPTDEQFF
CDR3nt: TGTGCCAGCGACAGGGCTCTACCTACCGATGAGCAGTTCTTC
v_gene: TRBV2
j_gene: TRBJ2-1
d_gene: TRBD1
abundance: NA
len: 14

CDR3aa: CASSSRGSYEQYF
CDR3nt: TGTGCCAGCAGTTCGCGGGGATCCTACGAGCAGTACTTC
v_gene: TRBV27
j_gene: TRBJ2-7
d_gene: NA
abundance: once
len: 13

CDR3aa: CASSPDRGLGYTF
CDR3nt: TGTGCCAGCAGCCCGGACAGGGGGCTTGGCTACACCTTC
v_gene: TRBV6-2/TRBV6-3
j_gene: TRBJ1-2
d_gene: TRBD1
abundance: NA
len: 13

CDR3aa: CASSFHLAGLSYEQYF
CDR3nt: TGTGCCAGCAGTTTCCACCTAGCGGGCCTCTCCTACGAGCAGTACTTC
v_gene: TRBV28
j_gene: TRBJ2-7
d_gene: TRBD2
abundance: once
len: 16

CDR3aa: CASGGRSNTGELFF
CDR3nt: TGTGCCAGCGGGGGCAGGTCGAACACCGGGGAGCTGTTTTTT
v_gene: TRBV7-2
j_gene: TRBJ2-2
d_gene: NA
abundance: NA
len: 14

CDR3aa: CASSQGRDRGGRTEAFF
CDR3nt: TGTGCCAGCAGCCAGGGAAGGGACAGGGGAGGACGCACTGAAGCTTTCTTT
v_gene: TRBV3-1/TRBV3-2
j_gene: TRBJ1-1
d_gene: TRBD1
abundance: NA
len: 17

CDR3aa: CASGLVDSPLNEQFF
CDR3nt: TGTGCTAGTGGTTTGGTAGACAGCCCCCTTAATGAGCAGTTCTTC
v_gene: TRBV12-5
j_gene: TRBJ2-1
d_gene: NA
abundance: NA
len: 15

CDR3aa: CASSSASGVSMKYF
CDR3nt: TGTGCCAGCAGCTCGGCTAGCGGGGTATCTATGAAGTACTTC
v_gene: TRBV7-9
j_gene: TRBJ2-7
d_gene: TRBD2
abundance: NA
len: 14

CDR3aa: CASSPTGGGQGDEQYF
CDR3nt: TGTGCCAGCAGCCCAACGGGGGGCGGACAGGGTGACGAGCAGTACTTC
v_gene: TRBV7-9
j_gene: TRBJ2-7
d_gene: NA
abundance: NA
len: 16

CDR3aa: CAISETGVNQPQHF
CDR3nt: TGTGCCATCAGTGAGACAGGGGTCAATCAGCCCCAGCATTTT
v_gene: TRBV10-3
j_gene: TRBJ1-5
d_gene: TRBD1
abundance: NA
len: 14

CDR3aa: CASSDRTGDNTIYF
CDR3nt: TGCGCCAGCAGCGATCGGACAGGGGATAACACCATATATTTT
v_gene: TRBV5-1
j_gene: TRBJ1-3
d_gene: TRBD1
abundance: NA
len: 14

CDR3aa: CASSFVTGELFF
CDR3nt: TGTGCCAGCAGTTTCGTCACCGGGGAGCTGTTTTTT
v_gene: TRBV12-3/TRBV12-4
j_gene: TRBJ2-2
d_gene: NA
abundance: NA
len: 12

CDR3aa: CASSRQVFAGELFF
CDR3nt: TGTGCCAGCAGCCGACAGGTCTTTGCCGGGGAGCTGTTTTTT
v_gene: TRBV11-2
j_gene: TRBJ2-2
d_gene: NA
abundance: NA
len: 14

CDR3aa: CASSDNSDRGNEKLFF
CDR3nt: TGCGCCAGCAGTGACAACTCGGACAGGGGTAATGAAAAACTGTTTTTT
v_gene: TRBV10-1
j_gene: TRBJ1-4
d_gene: TRBD1
abundance: once
len: 16

CDR3aa: CASNKGHVIADTQYF
CDR3nt: TGTGCCAGCAATAAGGGACATGTTATCGCAGATACGCAGTATTTT
v_gene: TRBV6-6
j_gene: TRBJ2-3
d_gene: NA
abundance: NA
len: 15

CDR3aa: CASSPEQGAYEQYF
CDR3nt: TGTGCCAGCTCACCAGAACAGGGGGCGTACGAGCAGTACTTC
v_gene: TRBV18
j_gene: TRBJ2-7
d_gene: TRBD1
abundance: once
len: 14

CDR3aa: CASSVDGSVETQYF
CDR3nt: TGTGCCAGCAGCGTAGACGGGTCGGTGGAGACCCAGTACTTC
v_gene: TRBV9
j_gene: TRBJ2-5
d_gene: NA
abundance: NA
len: 14

CDR3aa: CASSPTGISSSPLHF
CDR3nt: TGTGCCAGCAGTCCGACAGGGATAAGTAGTTCACCCCTCCACTTT
v_gene: TRBV6-6
j_gene: TRBJ1-6
d_gene: TRBD1
abundance: NA
len: 15

CDR3aa: CASSSPGAKNIQYF
CDR3nt: TGTGCCAGCAGCTCCCCCGGAGCCAAAAACATTCAGTACTTC
v_gene: TRBV5-8
j_gene: TRBJ2-4
d_gene: NA
abundance: NA
len: 14

CDR3aa: CASSPLGEGEKLFF
CDR3nt: TGTGCCAGCTCACCATTAGGGGAAGGTGAAAAACTGTTTTTT
v_gene: TRBV18
j_gene: TRBJ1-4
d_gene: NA
abundance: NA
len: 14

CDR3aa: CASSPGGGSAEKLFF
CDR3nt: TGTGCCAGCAGCCCAGGCGGGGGCAGCGCCGAAAAACTGTTTTTT
v_gene: TRBV9
j_gene: TRBJ1-4
d_gene: NA
abundance: few
len: 15

CDR3aa: CASSPTGTYGYTF
CDR3nt: TGTGCCAGCAGCCCGACAGGGACCTATGGCTACACCTTC
v_gene: TRBV27
j_gene: TRBJ1-2
d_gene: TRBD1
abundance: NA
len: 13

CDR3aa: CASSYATDSSTDTQYF
CDR3nt: TGTGCCAGCAGCTACGCCACGGACTCTAGCACAGATACGCAGTATTTT
v_gene: TRBV7-8
j_gene: TRBJ2-3
d_gene: NA
abundance: NA
len: 16

CDR3aa: CASSYNGYTF
CDR3nt: TGTGCCAGTAGTTACAATGGCTACACCTTC
v_gene: TRBV19
j_gene: TRBJ1-2
d_gene: NA
abundance: NA
len: 10

CDR3aa: CASSAKGFLAKNIQYF
CDR3nt: TGTGCCAGCAGCGCGAAGGGGTTTCTAGCCAAAAACATTCAGTACTTC
v_gene: TRBV9
j_gene: TRBJ2-4
d_gene: NA
abundance: NA
len: 16

CDR3aa: CSVKTGGRSPLHF
CDR3nt: TGCAGCGTTAAGACAGGGGGCCGTTCACCCCTCCACTTT
v_gene: TRBV29-1
j_gene: TRBJ1-6
d_gene: TRBD1
abundance: NA
len: 13

CDR3aa: CASSLDGGSSTDTQYF
CDR3nt: TGTGCCAGCAGCTTGGACGGGGGGTCTAGCACAGATACGCAGTATTTT
v_gene: TRBV5-4
j_gene: TRBJ2-3
d_gene: TRBD2
abundance: NA
len: 16

CDR3aa: CASSTSMGQPLHF
CDR3nt: TGTGCCAGCAGTACTTCCATGGGACAACCCCTCCACTTT
v_gene: TRBV12-3/TRBV12-4
j_gene: TRBJ1-6
d_gene: NA
abundance: few
len: 13

CDR3aa: CASSQGPDRDEQYF
CDR3nt: TGTGCCAGCAGCCAAGGACCCGACAGGGACGAGCAGTACTTC
v_gene: TRBV4-2
j_gene: TRBJ2-7
d_gene: TRBD1
abundance: few
len: 14

CDR3aa: CASSPRGSGELFF
CDR3nt: TGTGCCAGCAGTCCCAGGGGTTCCGGGGAGCTGTTTTTT
v_gene: TRBV27
j_gene: TRBJ2-2
d_gene: NA
abundance: NA
len: 13

CDR3aa: CASSFGTANTGELFF
CDR3nt: TGCGCCAGCAGCTTCGGGACAGCGAACACCGGGGAGCTGTTTTTT
v_gene: TRBV5-1
j_gene: TRBJ2-2
d_gene: TRBD1
abundance: NA
len: 15

CDR3aa: CASGMLMGQGNGEQYF
CDR3nt: TGTGCCAGCGGGATGTTGATGGGACAGGGGAATGGCGAACAGTACTTC
v_gene: TRBV27
j_gene: TRBJ2-7
d_gene: TRBD1
abundance: once
len: 16